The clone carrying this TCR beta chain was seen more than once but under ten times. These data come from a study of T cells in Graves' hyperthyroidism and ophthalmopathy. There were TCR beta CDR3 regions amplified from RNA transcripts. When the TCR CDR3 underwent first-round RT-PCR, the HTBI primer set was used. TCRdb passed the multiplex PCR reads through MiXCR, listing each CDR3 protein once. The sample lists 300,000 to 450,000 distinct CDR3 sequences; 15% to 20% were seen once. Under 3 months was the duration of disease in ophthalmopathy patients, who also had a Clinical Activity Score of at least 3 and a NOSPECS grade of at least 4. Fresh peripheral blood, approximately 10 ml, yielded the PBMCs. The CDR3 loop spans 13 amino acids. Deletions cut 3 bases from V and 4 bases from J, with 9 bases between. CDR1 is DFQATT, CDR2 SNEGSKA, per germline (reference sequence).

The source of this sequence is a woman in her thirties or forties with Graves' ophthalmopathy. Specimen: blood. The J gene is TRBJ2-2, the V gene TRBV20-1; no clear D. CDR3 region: CSARVAATGELFF. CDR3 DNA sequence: TGCAGTGCTAGGGTGGCAGCCACCGGGGAGCTGTTTTTT.